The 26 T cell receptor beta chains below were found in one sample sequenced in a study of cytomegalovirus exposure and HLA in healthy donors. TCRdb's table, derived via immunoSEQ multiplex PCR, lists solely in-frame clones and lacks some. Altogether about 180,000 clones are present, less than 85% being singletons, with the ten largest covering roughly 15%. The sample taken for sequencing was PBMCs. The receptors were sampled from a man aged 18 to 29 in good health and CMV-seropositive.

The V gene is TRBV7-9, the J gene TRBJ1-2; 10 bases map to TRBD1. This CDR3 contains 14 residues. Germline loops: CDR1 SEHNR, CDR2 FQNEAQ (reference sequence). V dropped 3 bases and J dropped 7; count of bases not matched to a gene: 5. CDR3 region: CASSFRTGGSGYTF. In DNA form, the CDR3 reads TGTGCCAGCAGCTTCCGGACAGGGGGTTCTGGCTACACCTTC.

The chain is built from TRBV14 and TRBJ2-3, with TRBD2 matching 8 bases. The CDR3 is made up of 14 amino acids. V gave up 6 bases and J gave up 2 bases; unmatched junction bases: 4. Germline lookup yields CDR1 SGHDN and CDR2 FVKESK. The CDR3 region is CASRRTSFTDTQYF. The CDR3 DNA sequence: TGTGCCAGCAGACGGACTAGCTTCACAGATACGCAGTATTTT.

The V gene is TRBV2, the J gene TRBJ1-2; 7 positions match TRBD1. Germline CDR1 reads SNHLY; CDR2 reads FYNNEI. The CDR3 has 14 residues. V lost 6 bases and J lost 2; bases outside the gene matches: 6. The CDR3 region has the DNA TGTGCCAGCAGGGCCCCAGGGGGAAACTATGGCTACACCTTC. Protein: CASRAPGGNYGYTF.

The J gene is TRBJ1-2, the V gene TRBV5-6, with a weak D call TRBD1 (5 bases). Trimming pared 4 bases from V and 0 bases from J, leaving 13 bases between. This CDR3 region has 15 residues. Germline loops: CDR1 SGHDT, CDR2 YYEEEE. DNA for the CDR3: TGTGCCAGCAGCACACTCGACAGCGCTAACTATGGCTACACCTTC. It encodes CASSTLDSANYGYTF.

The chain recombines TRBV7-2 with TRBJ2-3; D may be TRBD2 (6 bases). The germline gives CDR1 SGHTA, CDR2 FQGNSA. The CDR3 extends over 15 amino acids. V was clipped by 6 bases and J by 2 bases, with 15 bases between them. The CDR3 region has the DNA TGTGCCAGCAGACGTCGGGGCGGGAACACAGATACGCAGTATTTT. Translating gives CASRRRGGNTDTQYF.

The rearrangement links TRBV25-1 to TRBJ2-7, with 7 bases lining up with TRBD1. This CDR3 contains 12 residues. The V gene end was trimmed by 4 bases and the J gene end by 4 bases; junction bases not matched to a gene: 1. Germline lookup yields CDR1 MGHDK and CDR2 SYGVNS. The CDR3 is CASSGQGYEQYF. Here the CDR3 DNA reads TGTGCCAGCAGTGGACAGGGTTACGAGCAGTACTTC.

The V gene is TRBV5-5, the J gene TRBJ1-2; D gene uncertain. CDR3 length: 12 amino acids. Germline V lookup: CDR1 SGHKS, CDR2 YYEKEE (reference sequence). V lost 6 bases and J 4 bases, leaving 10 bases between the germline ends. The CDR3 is CASTRASYGYTF. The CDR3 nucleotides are TGTGCCAGCACCCGAGCGTCCTATGGCTACACCTTC.

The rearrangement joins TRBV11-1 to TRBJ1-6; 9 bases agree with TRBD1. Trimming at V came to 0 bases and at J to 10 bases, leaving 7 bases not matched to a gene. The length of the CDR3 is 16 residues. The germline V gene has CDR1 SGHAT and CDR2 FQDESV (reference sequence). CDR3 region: CASSLAVQGAGSPLHF. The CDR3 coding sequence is TGTGCCAGCAGCTTAGCGGTACAGGGGGCCGGGTCACCCCTCCACTTT.

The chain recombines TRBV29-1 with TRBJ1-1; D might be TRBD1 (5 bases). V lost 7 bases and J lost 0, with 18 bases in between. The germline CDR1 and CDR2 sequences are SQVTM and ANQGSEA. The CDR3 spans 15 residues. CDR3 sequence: CSARGEGRLNTEAFF. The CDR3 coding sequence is TGCAGCGCCCGAGGGGAGGGAAGACTGAACACTGAAGCTTTCTTT.

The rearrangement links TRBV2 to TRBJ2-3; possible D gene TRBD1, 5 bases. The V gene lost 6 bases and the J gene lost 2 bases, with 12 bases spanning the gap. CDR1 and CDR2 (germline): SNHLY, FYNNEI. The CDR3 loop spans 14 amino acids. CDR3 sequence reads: CASRRGGNTDTQYF. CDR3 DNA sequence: TGTGCCAGCAGAAGGGGCGGTAACACAGATACGCAGTATTTT.

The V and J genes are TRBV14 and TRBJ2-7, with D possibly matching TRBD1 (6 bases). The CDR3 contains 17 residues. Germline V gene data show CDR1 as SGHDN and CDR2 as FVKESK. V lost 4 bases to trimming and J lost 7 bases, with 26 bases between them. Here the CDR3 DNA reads TGTGCCAGCAGCCCGCTATCAAATCCGGGGCTCAGGGGAGAGCAGTACTTC. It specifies CASSPLSNPGLRGEQYF.

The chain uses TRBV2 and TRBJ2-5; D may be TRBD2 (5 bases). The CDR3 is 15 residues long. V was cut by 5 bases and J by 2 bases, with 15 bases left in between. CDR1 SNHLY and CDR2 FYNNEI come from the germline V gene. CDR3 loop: CASSKQERKQETQYF. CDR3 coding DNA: TGTGCCAGCAGTAAACAAGAGCGGAAACAAGAGACCCAGTACTTC.

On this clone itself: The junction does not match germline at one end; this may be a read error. The CDR3 protein is CASRQGGTGELFF. In nucleotides, the CDR3 is TGTGCTAGCAGACAGGGGGGCACCGGGGAGCTGTTTTTT. The chain employs TRBV7-7 and TRBJ2-2, with TRBD1 matching 9 bases. CDR1 and CDR2 (germline): SSHAT, FNYEAQ (reference sequence). This CDR3 has 13 amino acids.

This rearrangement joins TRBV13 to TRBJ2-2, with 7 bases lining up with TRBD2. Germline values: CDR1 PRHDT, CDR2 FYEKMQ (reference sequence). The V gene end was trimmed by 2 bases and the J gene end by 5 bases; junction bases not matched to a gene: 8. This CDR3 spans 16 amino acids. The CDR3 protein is CASSLSGGSGTGELFF. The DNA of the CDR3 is TGTGCCAGCAGCTTAAGTGGCGGGAGTGGAACCGGGGAGCTGTTTTTT.

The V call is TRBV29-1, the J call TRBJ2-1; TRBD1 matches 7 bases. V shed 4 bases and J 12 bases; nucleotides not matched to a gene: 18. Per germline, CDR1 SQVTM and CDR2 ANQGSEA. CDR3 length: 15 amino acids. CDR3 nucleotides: TGCAGCGTTGCATCACTGGACAGGCCTACTCAGGGGCAGTTCTTC. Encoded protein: CSVASLDRPTQGQFF.

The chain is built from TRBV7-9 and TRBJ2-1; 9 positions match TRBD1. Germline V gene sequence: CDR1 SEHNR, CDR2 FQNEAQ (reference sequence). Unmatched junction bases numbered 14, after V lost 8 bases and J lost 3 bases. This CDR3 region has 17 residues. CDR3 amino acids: CASPGQGTGTIYNEQFF. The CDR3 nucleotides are TGTGCCAGCCCGGGACAGGGTACGGGGACGATCTACAATGAGCAGTTCTTC.

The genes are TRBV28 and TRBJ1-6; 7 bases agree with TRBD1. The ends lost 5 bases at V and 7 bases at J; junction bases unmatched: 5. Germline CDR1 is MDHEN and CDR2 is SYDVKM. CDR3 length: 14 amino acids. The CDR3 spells CASSPTGLNSPLHF. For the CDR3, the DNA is TGTGCCAGCAGTCCGACAGGGCTCAATTCACCCCTCCACTTT.

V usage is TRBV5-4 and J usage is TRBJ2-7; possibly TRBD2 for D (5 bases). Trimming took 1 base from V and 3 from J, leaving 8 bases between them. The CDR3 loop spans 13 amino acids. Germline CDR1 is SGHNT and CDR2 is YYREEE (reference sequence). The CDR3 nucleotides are TGTGCCAGCAGCTTGTCACTAGACTACGAGCAGTACTTC. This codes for CASSLSLDYEQYF.

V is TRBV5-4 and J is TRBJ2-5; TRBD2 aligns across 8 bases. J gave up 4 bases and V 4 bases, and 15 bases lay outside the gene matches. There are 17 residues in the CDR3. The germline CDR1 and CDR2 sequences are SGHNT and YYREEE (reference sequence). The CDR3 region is CASSPGGGSLRRETQYF. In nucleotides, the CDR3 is TGTGCCAGCAGCCCGGGCGGGGGGAGTCTTAGACGAGAGACCCAGTACTTC.

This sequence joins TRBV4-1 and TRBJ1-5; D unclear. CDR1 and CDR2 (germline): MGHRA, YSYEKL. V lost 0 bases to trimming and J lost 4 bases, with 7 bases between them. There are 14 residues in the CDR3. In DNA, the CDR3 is TGCGCCAGCAGCCAAGATCTACAGAATCAGCCCCAGCATTTT. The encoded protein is CASSQDLQNQPQHF.

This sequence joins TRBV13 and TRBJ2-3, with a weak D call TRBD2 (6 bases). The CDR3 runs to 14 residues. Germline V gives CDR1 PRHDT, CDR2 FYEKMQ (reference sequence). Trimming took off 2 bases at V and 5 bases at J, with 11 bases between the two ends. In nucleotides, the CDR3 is TGTGCCAGCAGCTTACTGGCCGGGGGAGATACGCAGTATTTT. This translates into CASSLLAGGDTQYF.

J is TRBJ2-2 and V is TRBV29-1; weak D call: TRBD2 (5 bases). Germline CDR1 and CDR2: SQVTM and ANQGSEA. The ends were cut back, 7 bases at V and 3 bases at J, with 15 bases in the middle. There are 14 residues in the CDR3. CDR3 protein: CSAAPGVYTGELFF. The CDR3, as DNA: TGCAGCGCCGCCCCCGGGGTATACACCGGGGAGCTGTTTTTT.

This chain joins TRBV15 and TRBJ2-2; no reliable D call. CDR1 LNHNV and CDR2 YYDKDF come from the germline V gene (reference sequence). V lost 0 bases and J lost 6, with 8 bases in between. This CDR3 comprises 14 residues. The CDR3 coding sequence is TGTGCCACCAGCAGAGATCGTAGCCCCGGGGAGCTGTTTTTT. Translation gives CATSRDRSPGELFF.

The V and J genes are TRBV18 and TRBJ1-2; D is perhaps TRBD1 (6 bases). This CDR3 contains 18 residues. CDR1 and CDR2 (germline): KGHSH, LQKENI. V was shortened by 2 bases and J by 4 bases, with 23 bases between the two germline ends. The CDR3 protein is CASSPAFRAGDYRYGYTF. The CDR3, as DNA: TGTGCCAGCTCACCAGCATTCAGGGCAGGGGATTACCGCTATGGCTACACCTTC.

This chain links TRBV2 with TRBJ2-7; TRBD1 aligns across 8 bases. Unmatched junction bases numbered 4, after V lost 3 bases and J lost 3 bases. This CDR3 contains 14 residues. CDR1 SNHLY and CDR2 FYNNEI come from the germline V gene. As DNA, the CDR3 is TGTGCCAGCAGTGAGGACAGGGCCTTCTACGAGCAGTACTTC. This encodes CASSEDRAFYEQYF.

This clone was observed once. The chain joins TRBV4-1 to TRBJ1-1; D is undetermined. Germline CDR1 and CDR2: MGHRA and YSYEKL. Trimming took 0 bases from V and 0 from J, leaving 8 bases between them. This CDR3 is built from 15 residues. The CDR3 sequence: CASSQEIRLNTEAFF. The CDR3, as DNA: TGCGCCAGCAGCCAAGAGATCAGATTGAACACTGAAGCTTTCTTT.